Here is one T cell receptor (beta chain) with its context. Its specificity is not known. One junction end disagrees with the germline gene, perhaps due to a read error. The data are from a study of Ad26.COV2.S vaccination and SARS-CoV-2 variants. The treatment was: over 15 received Ad26.COV2.S at low or high dose, single or two shots; about five received placebo; per-sample allocation not given. Day 63 after the first injection of vaccine or placebo was the sampling time. Boston hosted the donor, who was an adult aged 18-55 years. An Ad26 vector expressing Wuhan-strain SARS-CoV-2 spike served as the vaccine. Points from the study as a whole: While placebo recipients had lower spike-specific TCR breadth, vaccine recipients had more. After vaccination, reports described spike-specific CD8+ and CD4+ T cell responses as showing substantial breadth.

Sequencing used immunoSEQ multiplex PCR; TCRdb keeps in-frame clones, though not all of them. The sample has around 450,000 clones, 80% to 90% seen once. The sequence derives from a person aged 18-65 years who received the Ad26.COV2.S COVID-19 vaccine or a placebo. The sequenced sample was peripheral blood, obtained in a trial of Ad26.COV2.S vaccine versus placebo.

The chain's CDR3 is CASSQDRGSGKEIF. The DNA of the CDR3 is TGTGCCAGCAGCCAAGATAGGGGGTCAGGGAAGGAAATCTTC. The chain uses TRBV3-1 (or the pseudogene TRBV3-2) and TRBJ1-2, with D possibly matching TRBD1 (6 bases). The germline V gene encodes CDR1 LGHDT and CDR2 YNNKEL (reference sequence). CDR3 size: 14 residues.